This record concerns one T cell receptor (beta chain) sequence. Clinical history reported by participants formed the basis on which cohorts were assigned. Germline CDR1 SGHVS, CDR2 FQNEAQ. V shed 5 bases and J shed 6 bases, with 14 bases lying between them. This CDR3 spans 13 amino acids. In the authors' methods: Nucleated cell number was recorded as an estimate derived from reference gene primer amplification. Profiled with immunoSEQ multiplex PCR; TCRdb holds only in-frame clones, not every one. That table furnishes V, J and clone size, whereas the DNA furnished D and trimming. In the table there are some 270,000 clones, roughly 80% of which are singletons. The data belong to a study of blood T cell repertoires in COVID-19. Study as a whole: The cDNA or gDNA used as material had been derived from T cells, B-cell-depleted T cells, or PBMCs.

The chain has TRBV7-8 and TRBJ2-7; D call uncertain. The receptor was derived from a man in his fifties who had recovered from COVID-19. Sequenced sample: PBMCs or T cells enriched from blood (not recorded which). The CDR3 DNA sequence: TGTGCCAGCAGCCGCGTGCTCCTAGGCGAGCAGTACTTC. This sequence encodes CASSRVLLGEQYF.